This T cell receptor beta chain appears in the sequencing data of a study of CD8 T cells in ankylosing spondylitis. This clonotype has a count of ten or more. Germline V CDR1 and CDR2: DFQATT, SNEGSKA (reference sequence). The CDR3 runs to 20 residues. J gave up 2 bases and V 1 base, and 14 bases lay outside the gene matches. MiXCR, run by TCRdb on the 5' RACE reads, gives a single entry per CDR3 protein. The sample lists around 150,000 distinct CDR3 sequences, 15% to 20% occurring once. This TCR derives from a male donor with ankylosing spondylitis or in good health (not recorded which). Sequenced: blood, either unsorted or a sorted T cell fraction (not recorded which). The chain joins TRBV20-1 to TRBJ2-1; TRBD2 aligns across 13 bases. Here the CDR3 reads CSARVPGLAGVFGTYNEQFF. The CDR3 DNA reads TGCAGTGCTAGAGTGCCAGGACTAGCGGGAGTGTTTGGGACCTACAATGAGCAGTTCTTC.